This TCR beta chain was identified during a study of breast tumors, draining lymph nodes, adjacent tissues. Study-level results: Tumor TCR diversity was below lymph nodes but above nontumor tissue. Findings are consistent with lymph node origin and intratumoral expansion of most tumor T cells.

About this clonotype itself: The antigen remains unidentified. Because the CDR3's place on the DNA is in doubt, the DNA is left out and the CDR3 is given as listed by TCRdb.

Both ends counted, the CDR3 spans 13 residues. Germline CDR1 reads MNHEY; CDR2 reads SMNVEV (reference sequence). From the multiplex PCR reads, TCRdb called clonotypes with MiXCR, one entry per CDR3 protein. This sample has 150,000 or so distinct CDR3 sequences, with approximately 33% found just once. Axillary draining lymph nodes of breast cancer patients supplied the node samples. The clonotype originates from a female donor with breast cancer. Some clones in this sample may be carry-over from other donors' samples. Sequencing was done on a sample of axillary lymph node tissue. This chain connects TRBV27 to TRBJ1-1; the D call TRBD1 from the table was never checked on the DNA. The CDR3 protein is CASSFGAGAEAFF.